The source of this T cell receptor beta chain is a study of T cell changes during pregnancy in multiple sclerosis. The protocol was immunoSEQ multiplex PCR, while the TCRdb copy is restricted to in-frame clones and leaves out a portion. The sample records approximately 50,000 clones, approximately 94% being singletons. This CDR3 contains 17 residues. The V gene end was trimmed by 5 bases and the J gene end by 1 base; junction bases not matched to a gene: 10. Germline CDR1 is SGHTA and CDR2 is FQGTGA. V gene TRBV7-3 combines with J gene TRBJ2-1; 8 bases match TRBD1. This TCR derives from a female donor with multiple sclerosis, enrolled in a pregnancy study. This specimen was CD4+ T cells from peripheral blood mononuclear cells, taken in the third trimester of pregnancy. CDR3 coding DNA: TGTGCCAGCAGCCTTAATCCAGACAGGGGTTCCTACAATGAGCAGTTCTTC. Its protein product is CASSLNPDRGSYNEQFF. Full variable domain (remainder filled in from reference TRBV7-3 and TRBJ2-1): GAGVSQTPSNKVTEKGKYVELRCDPISGHTALYWYRQSLGQGPEFLIYFQGTGAADDSGLPNDRFFAVRPEGSVSTLKIQRTERGDSAVYLCASSLNPDRGSYNEQFFGPGTRLTVL.